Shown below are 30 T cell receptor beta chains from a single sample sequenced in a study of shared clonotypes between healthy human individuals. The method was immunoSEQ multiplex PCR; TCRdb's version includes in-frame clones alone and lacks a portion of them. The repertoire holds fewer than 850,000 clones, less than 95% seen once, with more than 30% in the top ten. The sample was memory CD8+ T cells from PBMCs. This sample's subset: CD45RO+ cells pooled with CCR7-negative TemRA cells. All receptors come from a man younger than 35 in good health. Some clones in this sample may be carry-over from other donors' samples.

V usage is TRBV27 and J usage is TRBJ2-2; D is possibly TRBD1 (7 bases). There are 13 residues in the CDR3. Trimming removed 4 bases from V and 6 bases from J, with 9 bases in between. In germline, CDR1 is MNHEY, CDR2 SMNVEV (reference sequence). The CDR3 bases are TGTGCCAGCAGTTCAGGGGGGCCCGGGGAGCTGTTTTTT. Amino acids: CASSSGGPGELFF.

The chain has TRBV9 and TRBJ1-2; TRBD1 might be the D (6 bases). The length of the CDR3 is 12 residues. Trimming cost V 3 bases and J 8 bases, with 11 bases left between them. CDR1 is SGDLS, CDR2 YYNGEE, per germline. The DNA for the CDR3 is TGTGCCAGCAGCGCTAGACAGGAAGGCTACACCTTC. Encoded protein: CASSARQEGYTF.

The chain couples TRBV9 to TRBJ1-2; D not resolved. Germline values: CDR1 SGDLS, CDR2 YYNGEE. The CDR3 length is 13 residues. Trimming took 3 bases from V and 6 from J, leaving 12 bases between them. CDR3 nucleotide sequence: TGTGCCAGCAGCGCGACGGTTCGGGATGGCTACACCTTC. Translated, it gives CASSATVRDGYTF.

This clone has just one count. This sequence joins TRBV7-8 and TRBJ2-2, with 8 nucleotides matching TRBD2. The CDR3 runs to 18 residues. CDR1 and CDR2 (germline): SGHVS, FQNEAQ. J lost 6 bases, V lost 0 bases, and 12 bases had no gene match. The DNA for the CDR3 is TGTGCCAGCAGCTTAGCGTTGGCGGGAGGATACGAGGCCGGGGAGCTGTTTTTT. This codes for CASSLALAGGYEAGELFF.

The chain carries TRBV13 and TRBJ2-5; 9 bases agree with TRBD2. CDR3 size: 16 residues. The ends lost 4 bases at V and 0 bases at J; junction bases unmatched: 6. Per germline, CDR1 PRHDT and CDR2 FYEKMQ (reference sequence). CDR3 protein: CASSSSSGKNQETQYF. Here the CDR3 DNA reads TGTGCCAGCAGCTCTTCTAGCGGGAAAAACCAAGAGACCCAGTACTTC.

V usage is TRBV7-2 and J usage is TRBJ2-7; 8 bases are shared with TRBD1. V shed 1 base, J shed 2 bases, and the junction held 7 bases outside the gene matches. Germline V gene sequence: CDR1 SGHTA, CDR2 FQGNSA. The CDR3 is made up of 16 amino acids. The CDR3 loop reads CASSLDGQGFAYEQYF. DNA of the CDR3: TGTGCCAGCAGCTTAGACGGACAGGGCTTCGCCTACGAGCAGTACTTC.

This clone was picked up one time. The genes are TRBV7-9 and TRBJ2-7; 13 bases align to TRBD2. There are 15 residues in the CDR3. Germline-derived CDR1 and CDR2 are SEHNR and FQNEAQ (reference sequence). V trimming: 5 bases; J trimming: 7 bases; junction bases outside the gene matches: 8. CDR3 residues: CASSPRTSGSREQYF. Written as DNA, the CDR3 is TGTGCCAGCAGCCCCCGGACTAGCGGGAGTCGGGAGCAGTACTTC.

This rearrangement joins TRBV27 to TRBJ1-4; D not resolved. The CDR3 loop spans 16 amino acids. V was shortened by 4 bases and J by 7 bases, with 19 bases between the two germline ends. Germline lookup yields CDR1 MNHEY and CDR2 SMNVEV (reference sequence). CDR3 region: CASSSTARRWFEKLFF. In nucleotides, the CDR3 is TGTGCCAGCAGTTCCACAGCCCGCCGCTGGTTTGAAAAACTGTTTTTT.

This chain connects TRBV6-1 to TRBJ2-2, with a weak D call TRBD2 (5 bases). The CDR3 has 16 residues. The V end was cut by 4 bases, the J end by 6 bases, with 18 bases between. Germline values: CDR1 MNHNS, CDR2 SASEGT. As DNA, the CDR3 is TGTGCCAGCAGTGTTCTCGAGGGCCGGTTCCCCGGGGAGCTGTTTTTT. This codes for CASSVLEGRFPGELFF.

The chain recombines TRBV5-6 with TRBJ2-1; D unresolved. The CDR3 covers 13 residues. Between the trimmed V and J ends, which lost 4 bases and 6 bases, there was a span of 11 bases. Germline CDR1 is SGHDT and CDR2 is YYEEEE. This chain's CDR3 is CASSADPANEQFF. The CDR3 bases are TGTGCCAGCAGCGCCGACCCTGCCAATGAGCAGTTCTTC.

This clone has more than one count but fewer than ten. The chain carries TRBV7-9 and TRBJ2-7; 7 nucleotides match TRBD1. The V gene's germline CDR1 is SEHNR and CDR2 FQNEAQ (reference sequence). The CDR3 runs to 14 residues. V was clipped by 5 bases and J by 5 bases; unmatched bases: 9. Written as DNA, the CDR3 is TGTGCCAGCAGCCTACGACAGGGTCACAACGAGCAGTACTTC. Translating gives CASSLRQGHNEQYF.

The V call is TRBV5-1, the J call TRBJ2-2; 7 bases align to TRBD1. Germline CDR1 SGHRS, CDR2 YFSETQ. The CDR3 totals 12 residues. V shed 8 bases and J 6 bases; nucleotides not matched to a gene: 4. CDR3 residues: CASQGGPGELFF. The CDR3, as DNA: TGCGCCAGTCAAGGGGGCCCCGGGGAGCTGTTTTTT.

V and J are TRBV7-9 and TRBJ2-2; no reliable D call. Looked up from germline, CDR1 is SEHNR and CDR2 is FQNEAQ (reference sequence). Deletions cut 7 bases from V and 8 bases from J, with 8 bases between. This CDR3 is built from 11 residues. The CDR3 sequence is CASTPWGELFF. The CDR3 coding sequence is TGTGCCAGCACCCCTTGGGGGGAGCTGTTTTTT.

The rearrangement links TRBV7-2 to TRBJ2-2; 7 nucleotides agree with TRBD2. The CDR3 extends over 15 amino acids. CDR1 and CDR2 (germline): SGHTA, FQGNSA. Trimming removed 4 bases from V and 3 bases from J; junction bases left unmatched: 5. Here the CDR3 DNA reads TGTGCCAGCAGCTCGTGGCTAGCGGACACCGGGGAGCTGTTTTTT. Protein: CASSSWLADTGELFF.

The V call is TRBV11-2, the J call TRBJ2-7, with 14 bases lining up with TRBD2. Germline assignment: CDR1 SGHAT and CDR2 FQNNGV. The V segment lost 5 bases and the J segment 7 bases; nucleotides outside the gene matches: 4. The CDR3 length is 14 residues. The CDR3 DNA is TGTGCCAGCAGCCCCGGGACTAGCGGGGGTGAGCAGTACTTC. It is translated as CASSPGTSGGEQYF. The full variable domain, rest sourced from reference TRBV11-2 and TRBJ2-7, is EAGVAQSPRYKIIEKRQSVAFWCNPISGHATLYWYQQILGQGPKLLIQFQNNGVVDDSQLPKDRFSAERLKGVDSTLKIQPAKLEDSAVYLCASSPGTSGGEQYFGPGTRLTVT.

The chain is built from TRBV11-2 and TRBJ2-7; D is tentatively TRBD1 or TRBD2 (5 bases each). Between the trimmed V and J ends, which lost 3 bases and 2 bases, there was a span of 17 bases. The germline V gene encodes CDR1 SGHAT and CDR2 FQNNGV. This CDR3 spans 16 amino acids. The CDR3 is CASSFTLPGPPYEQYF. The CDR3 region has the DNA TGTGCCAGCAGCTTTACCCTCCCGGGGCCTCCCTACGAGCAGTACTTC. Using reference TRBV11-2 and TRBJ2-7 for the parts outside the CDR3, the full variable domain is EAGVAQSPRYKIIEKRQSVAFWCNPISGHATLYWYQQILGQGPKLLIQFQNNGVVDDSQLPKDRFSAERLKGVDSTLKIQPAKLEDSAVYLCASSFTLPGPPYEQYFGPGTRLTVT.

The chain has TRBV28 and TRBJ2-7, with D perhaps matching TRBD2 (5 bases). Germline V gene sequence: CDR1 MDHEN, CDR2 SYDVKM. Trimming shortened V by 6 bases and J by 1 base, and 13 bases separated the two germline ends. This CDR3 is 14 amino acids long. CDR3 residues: CASSQRRLSYEQYF. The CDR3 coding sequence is TGTGCCAGCAGCCAGCGGCGGCTATCCTACGAGCAGTACTTC.

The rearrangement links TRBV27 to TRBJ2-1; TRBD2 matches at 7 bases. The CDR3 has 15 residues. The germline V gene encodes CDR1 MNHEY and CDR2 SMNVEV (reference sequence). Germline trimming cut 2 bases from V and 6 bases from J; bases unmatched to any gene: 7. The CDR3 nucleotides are TGTGCCAGCAGTTTAAGAGCGGGCGGGGGCAATGAGCAGTTCTTC. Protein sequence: CASSLRAGGGNEQFF.

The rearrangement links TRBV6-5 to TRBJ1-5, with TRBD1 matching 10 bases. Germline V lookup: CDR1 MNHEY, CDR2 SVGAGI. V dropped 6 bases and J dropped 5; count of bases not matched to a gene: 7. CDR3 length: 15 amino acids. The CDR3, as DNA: TGTGCCAGCAGGCCCCGACAGGGGGCTTATCAGCCCCAGCATTTT. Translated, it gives CASRPRQGAYQPQHF.

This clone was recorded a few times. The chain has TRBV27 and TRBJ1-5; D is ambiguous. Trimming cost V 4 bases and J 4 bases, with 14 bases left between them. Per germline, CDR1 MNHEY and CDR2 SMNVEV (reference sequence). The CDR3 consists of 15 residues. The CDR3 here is CASSSFSGMNQPQHF. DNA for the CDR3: TGTGCCAGCAGTTCTTTCAGTGGGATGAATCAGCCCCAGCATTTT.

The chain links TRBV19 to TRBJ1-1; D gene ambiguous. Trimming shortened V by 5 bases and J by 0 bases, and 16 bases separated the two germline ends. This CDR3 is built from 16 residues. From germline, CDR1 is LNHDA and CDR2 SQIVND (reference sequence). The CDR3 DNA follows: TGTGCCAGTAGTCCCCGGACGCAACTCATGAACACTGAAGCTTTCTTT. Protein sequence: CASSPRTQLMNTEAFF.

DNA of the CDR3: TGTGCCAGCAGCTGGACAGCCTCTAGATCCGGGGAGCTGTTTTTT. It codes for CASSWTASRSGELFF. The V and J genes are TRBV7-9 and TRBJ2-2, with D tentatively TRBD1 (6 bases). The CDR3 totals 15 residues. Germline V gene lookup returns CDR1 SEHNR and CDR2 FQNEAQ (reference sequence). Trimming shortened V by 4 bases and J by 6 bases, and 15 bases separated the two germline ends. Full variable domain (remainder filled in from reference TRBV7-9 and TRBJ2-2): DTGVSQNPRHKITKRGQNVTFRCDPISEHNRLYWYRQTLGQGPEFLTYFQNEAQLEKSRLLSDRFSAERPKGSFSTLEIQRTEQGDSAMYLCASSWTASRSGELFFGEGSRLTVL.

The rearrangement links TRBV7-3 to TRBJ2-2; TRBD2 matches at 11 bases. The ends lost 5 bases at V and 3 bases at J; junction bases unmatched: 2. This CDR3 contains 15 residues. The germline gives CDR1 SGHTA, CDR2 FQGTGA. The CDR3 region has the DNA TGTGCCAGCAGCGGGACTAGCGGACACACCGGGGAGCTGTTTTTT. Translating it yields CASSGTSGHTGELFF.

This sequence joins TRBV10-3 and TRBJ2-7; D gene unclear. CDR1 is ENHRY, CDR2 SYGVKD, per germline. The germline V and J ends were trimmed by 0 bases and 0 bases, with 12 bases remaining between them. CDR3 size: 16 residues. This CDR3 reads CAISESPGHSSYEQYF. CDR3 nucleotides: TGTGCCATCAGTGAGTCGCCGGGCCACAGCTCCTACGAGCAGTACTTC.

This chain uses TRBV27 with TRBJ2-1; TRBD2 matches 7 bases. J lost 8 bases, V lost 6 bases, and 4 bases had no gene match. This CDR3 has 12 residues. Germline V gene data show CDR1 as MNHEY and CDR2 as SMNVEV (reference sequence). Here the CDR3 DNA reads TGTGCCAGCAGACTAGCGACGGATGAGCAGTTCTTC. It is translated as CASRLATDEQFF.

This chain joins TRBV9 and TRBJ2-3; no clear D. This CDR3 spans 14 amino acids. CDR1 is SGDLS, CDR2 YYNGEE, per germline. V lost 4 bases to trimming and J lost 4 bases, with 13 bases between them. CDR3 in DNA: TGTGCCAGCAGCCCTCAAGGTCTGGCAGATACGCAGTATTTT. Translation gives CASSPQGLADTQYF.

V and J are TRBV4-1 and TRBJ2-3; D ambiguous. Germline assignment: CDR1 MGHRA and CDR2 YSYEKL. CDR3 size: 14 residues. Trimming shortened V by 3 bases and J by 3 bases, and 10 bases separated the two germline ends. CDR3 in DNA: TGCGCCAGCAGCCATCCCGCGACAACAGATACGCAGTATTTT. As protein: CASSHPATTDTQYF.

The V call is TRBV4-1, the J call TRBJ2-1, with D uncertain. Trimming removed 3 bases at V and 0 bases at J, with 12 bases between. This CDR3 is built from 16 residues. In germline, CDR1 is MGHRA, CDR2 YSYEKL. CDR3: CASSHWSESSYNEQFF. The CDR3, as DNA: TGCGCCAGCAGCCACTGGAGCGAGAGCTCCTACAATGAGCAGTTCTTC.

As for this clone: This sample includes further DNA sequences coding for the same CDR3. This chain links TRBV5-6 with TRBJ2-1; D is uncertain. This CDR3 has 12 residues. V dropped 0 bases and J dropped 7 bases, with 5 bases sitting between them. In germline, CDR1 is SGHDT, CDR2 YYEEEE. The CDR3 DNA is TGTGCCAGCAGCTTGGCAAGTAATGAGCAGTTCTTC. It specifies CASSLASNEQFF.

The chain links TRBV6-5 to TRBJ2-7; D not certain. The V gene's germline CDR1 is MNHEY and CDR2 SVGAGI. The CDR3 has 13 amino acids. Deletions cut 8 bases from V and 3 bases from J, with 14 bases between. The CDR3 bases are TGTGCCAGCCAAGGGCAGGAAATCTACGAGCAGTACTTC. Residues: CASQGQEIYEQYF.